This entry lists 29 T cell receptor beta chains sequenced from one sample in a study of OX40 agonist ivuxolimab in advanced cancers. Generated by immunoSEQ multiplex PCR, the TCRdb table keeps only in-frame clones and is missing some. The data contain about 24,000 clones, roughly 84% of them singletons. This specimen consisted of CD4+ or CD8+ T cells sorted from blood, obtained in a trial of the OX40 agonist ivuxolimab. The receptors come from an adult with an advanced solid tumor such as melanoma, head and neck, liver or kidney cancer.

The rearrangement joins TRBV5-1 to TRBJ1-5; D remains unclear. Trimming removed 0 bases from V and 5 bases from J, with 9 bases in between. This CDR3 is built from 14 residues. Germline CDR1 and CDR2: SGHRS and YFSETQ. For the CDR3, the DNA is TGCGCCAGCAGCTTGGGAGAGCCGTATCAGCCCCAGCATTTT. This translates into CASSLGEPYQPQHF.

The chain links TRBV5-1 to TRBJ2-7; D is uncertain. CDR1 is SGHRS and CDR2 is YFSETQ in the germline V gene. Trimming stripped 0 bases from V and 0 bases from J, with 4 bases between. CDR3 length equals 13 residues. The chain's CDR3 is CASSLEGSYEQYF. The CDR3 nucleotides read TGCGCCAGCAGCTTGGAAGGCTCCTACGAGCAGTACTTC.

CDR3 DNA sequence: TGTGCCAGCAGCTATTTTCCTGACTCCTACGAGCAGTACTTC. Protein sequence: CASSYFPDSYEQYF. V usage is TRBV7-9 and J usage is TRBJ2-7; D is undetermined. Trimming took off 4 bases at V and 0 bases at J, with 10 bases between the two ends. Germline lookup yields CDR1 SEHNR and CDR2 FQNEAQ (reference sequence). The CDR3 runs 14 residues.

V and J are TRBV9 and TRBJ2-1; D ambiguous. The CDR3 runs 14 residues. Per germline, CDR1 SGDLS and CDR2 YYNGEE. The germline V and J ends were trimmed by 2 bases and 0 bases, with 6 bases remaining between them. CDR3 sequence reads: CASSVSTSYNEQFF. The CDR3 DNA reads as TGTGCCAGCAGCGTTTCCACCTCCTACAATGAGCAGTTCTTC.

The chain has TRBV10-3 and TRBJ2-2, with D perhaps TRBD2 (5 bases). This CDR3 has 14 amino acids. From germline, CDR1 is ENHRY and CDR2 SYGVKD. Trimming removed 6 bases from V and 1 base from J, with 9 bases in between. In DNA form, the CDR3 reads TGTGCCATCAGGGACTCTATGAACACCGGGGAGCTGTTTTTT. This sequence encodes CAIRDSMNTGELFF.

The chain has TRBV19 and TRBJ2-1, with TRBD2 matching over 9 bases. The CDR3 loop spans 15 amino acids. Trimming removed 5 bases from V and 5 bases from J; junction bases left unmatched: 7. Germline CDR1 reads LNHDA; CDR2 reads SQIVND (reference sequence). CDR3 loop: CASSAAGGLDNEQFF. CDR3 DNA: TGTGCCAGTAGTGCTGCGGGGGGGCTTGACAATGAGCAGTTCTTC.

The count of this clone is one. This chain connects TRBV27 to TRBJ2-2; D unresolved. Germline CDR1 reads MNHEY; CDR2 reads SMNVEV (reference sequence). The CDR3 is 18 residues long. V lost 2 bases, J lost 3 bases, and 19 bases lay in between. CDR3 sequence: CASSLVAYPSPDTGELFF. The CDR3 DNA reads as TGTGCCAGCAGTTTAGTCGCATACCCAAGCCCGGACACCGGGGAGCTGTTTTTT.

In DNA, the CDR3 is TGTGCCAGCAGCTTACTCCAGCCCAATCAGCCCCAGCATTTT. As protein: CASSLLQPNQPQHF. J is TRBJ1-5 and V is TRBV7-2; D is unresolved. CDR3 length equals 14 residues. V lost 2 bases, J lost 3 bases, and 8 bases lay in between. Germline CDR1 SGHTA, CDR2 FQGNSA.

J is TRBJ1-1 and V is TRBV5-1; TRBD1 matches at 7 bases. The CDR3 runs 14 residues. CDR1 is SGHRS, CDR2 YFSETQ, per germline. Losses at the gene ends were 3 bases for V and 1 base for J; bases not matched to a gene: 3. The CDR3 reads CASSWGQRNTEAFF. The CDR3 region has the DNA TGCGCCAGCAGCTGGGGACAGAGGAACACTGAAGCTTTCTTT.

The gene calls are TRBV5-1 and TRBJ2-1; unclear D gene. From germline, CDR1 is SGHRS and CDR2 YFSETQ. V was cut by 0 bases and J by 6 bases, with 13 bases left in between. This CDR3 comprises 15 residues. CDR3: CASSLEGRVGNEQFF. In nucleotides, the CDR3 is TGCGCCAGCAGCTTGGAAGGTAGAGTGGGCAATGAGCAGTTCTTC.

This clone was detected only a few times. The CDR3 DNA reads TGTGCCAGCAGTGAAAAAACAGGGGACAAAGGCTACACCTTC. Translating it yields CASSEKTGDKGYTF. The rearrangement joins TRBV2 to TRBJ1-2; 7 positions match TRBD1. The length of the CDR3 is 14 residues. Germline CDR1 reads SNHLY; CDR2 reads FYNNEI. After removal of 2 bases from V and 8 bases from J, the junction contained 8 bases not matched to a gene.

The chain couples TRBV6-6 to TRBJ1-6; tentative D call: TRBD1 (5 bases). V dropped 5 bases and J dropped 9 bases, with 17 bases sitting between them. Per the germline V gene, CDR1 is MNHNY and CDR2 is SVGAGI (reference sequence). The CDR3 is made up of 15 amino acids. This chain's CDR3 is CASSREWRDGSPLHF. CDR3 in DNA: TGTGCCAGCAGTCGAGAATGGAGGGACGGTTCACCCCTCCACTTT.

This rearrangement joins TRBV6-1 to TRBJ1-2, with 7 bases matching TRBD1. This CDR3 has 15 amino acids. Unmatched junction bases numbered 5, after V lost 0 bases and J lost 4 bases. In germline, CDR1 is MNHNS, CDR2 SASEGT. CDR3 in DNA: TGTGCCAGCAGTGAAGCCCAGGGGGGCCTCTATGGCTACACCTTC. Encoded protein: CASSEAQGGLYGYTF.

Only one count was recorded for this clone. The CDR3, as DNA: TGTGCCAGCAGCTTAGCGGGGCAGGGGATCGAGCAGTTCTTC. Amino acids: CASSLAGQGIEQFF. V usage is TRBV7-6 and J usage is TRBJ2-1; TRBD1 might be the D (6 bases). The CDR3 has 14 residues. Germline V lookup: CDR1 SGHVS, CDR2 FNYEAQ. Trimming removed 0 bases at V and 10 bases at J, with 13 bases between. The whole variable domain, filled in from reference TRBV7-6 and TRBJ2-1, reads GAGVSQSPRYKVTKRGQDVALRCDPISGHVSLYWYRQALGQGPEFLTYFNYEAQQDKSGLPNDRFSAERPEGSISTLTIQRTEQRDSAMYRCASSLAGQGIEQFFGPGTRLTVL.

This clone has only a few counts. The rearrangement joins TRBV10-3 to TRBJ2-5; 7 positions agree with TRBD1. Germline trimming cut 5 bases from V and 6 bases from J; bases unmatched to any gene: 6. The CDR3 contains 13 residues. Germline V lookup: CDR1 ENHRY, CDR2 SYGVKD. Here the CDR3 DNA reads TGTGCCATCAGTCTTGACAGGGAAAAGACCCAGTACTTC. Its translation is CAISLDREKTQYF.

This chain uses TRBV7-9 with TRBJ2-2, with 8 bases matching TRBD1. This CDR3 has 14 amino acids. V dropped 7 bases and J dropped 5; count of bases not matched to a gene: 6. Germline CDR1 and CDR2: SEHNR and FQNEAQ (reference sequence). CDR3 amino acids: CASTVQGATGELFF. In nucleotides, the CDR3 is TGTGCCAGCACTGTTCAGGGGGCTACCGGGGAGCTGTTTTTT.

CDR3 DNA: TGTGCCAGCAGTGAAGGGGACAGTTTTAACTATGGCTACACCTTC. Translation gives CASSEGDSFNYGYTF. This chain uses TRBV6-1 with TRBJ1-2, with 7 nucleotides matching TRBD1. V dropped 1 base and J dropped 1; count of bases not matched to a gene: 3. The CDR3 sequence is 15 residues long. Germline assignment: CDR1 MNHNS and CDR2 SASEGT.

This sequence joins TRBV9 and TRBJ1-1, with a possible D match to TRBD1 (6 bases). CDR3 length equals 14 residues. V gave up 4 bases and J gave up 4 bases, with 14 bases separating them. Germline assignment: CDR1 SGDLS and CDR2 YYNGEE. The CDR3 region is CASSSGGPATEAFF. The CDR3 DNA follows: TGTGCCAGCAGCTCGGGGGGGCCGGCCACTGAAGCTTTCTTT.

This rearrangement joins TRBV18 to TRBJ1-5; D may be TRBD1 (5 bases). Deletions cut 2 bases from V and 2 bases from J, with 10 bases between. In germline, CDR1 is KGHSH, CDR2 LQKENI. This CDR3 region has 15 residues. This chain's CDR3 is CASSPGGSGNQPQHF. The CDR3 DNA reads TGTGCCAGCTCACCAGGGGGGTCTGGCAATCAGCCCCAGCATTTT.

The chain recombines TRBV2 with TRBJ1-5; a weak D match, TRBD1 (6 bases). Deletions cut 6 bases from V and 1 base from J, with 7 bases between. CDR3 length: 13 residues. Germline V gene lookup returns CDR1 SNHLY and CDR2 FYNNEI. The CDR3 reads CASRGQSNQPQHF. CDR3 DNA: TGTGCCAGCAGAGGACAGAGCAATCAGCCCCAGCATTTT.

This clone was seen a few times. The CDR3 loop is CASSQYGTEAFF. CDR3 coding DNA: TGTGCCAGCAGCCAGTATGGCACTGAAGCTTTCTTT. The chain couples TRBV27 to TRBJ1-1; D unclear. The CDR3 consists of 12 residues. Trimming took off 6 bases at V and 4 bases at J, with 9 bases between the two ends. CDR1 and CDR2 (germline): MNHEY, SMNVEV (reference sequence).

This clone has just one count. This chain connects TRBV5-6 to TRBJ2-2, with TRBD1 matching over 9 bases. The J segment lost 5 bases and the V segment lost 5 bases, leaving 4 bases of the junction unmatched. CDR1 is SGHDT and CDR2 is YYEEEE in the germline V gene. This CDR3 has 14 residues. The CDR3 nucleotides read TGTGCCAGCAGGAGGGACAGGGAAACCGGGGAGCTGTTTTTT. Translated: CASRRDRETGELFF.

The CDR3 DNA reads as TGTGCCAGCAGCGTAGCGGGGATACAAGAGACCCAGTACTTC. Translating gives CASSVAGIQETQYF. The chain recombines TRBV9 with TRBJ2-5; a possible D gene is TRBD2 (5 bases). The CDR3 extends over 14 amino acids. Germline-derived CDR1 and CDR2 are SGDLS and YYNGEE. V was shortened by 0 bases and J by 2 bases, with 8 bases between the two germline ends.

The chain recombines TRBV27 with TRBJ2-3, with 13 bases matching TRBD2. Germline-derived CDR1 and CDR2 are MNHEY and SMNVEV (reference sequence). This CDR3 has 15 amino acids. Trimming removed 2 bases from V and 6 bases from J; junction bases left unmatched: 2. This chain's CDR3 is CASSLTSGGVDTQYF. The CDR3 DNA follows: TGTGCCAGCAGTTTAACTAGCGGGGGGGTGGATACGCAGTATTTT.

The rearrangement uses TRBV5-1 and TRBJ2-7, with TRBD2 identical over 8 bases. From germline, CDR1 is SGHRS and CDR2 YFSETQ. V shed 5 bases and J 1 base; nucleotides not matched to a gene: 11. The CDR3 covers 16 residues. In nucleotides, the CDR3 is TGCGCCAGCAGTATCGGGGGGGCGACCTTATCCTACGAGCAGTACTTC. It encodes CASSIGGATLSYEQYF.

The V gene is TRBV5-4, the J gene TRBJ1-3; 7 bases line up with TRBD1. This CDR3 has 16 amino acids. Germline assignment: CDR1 SGHNT and CDR2 YYREEE (reference sequence). Losses at the gene ends were 4 bases for V and 2 bases for J; bases not matched to a gene: 9. The CDR3 DNA sequence: TGTGCCAGCAGCCCCGGACAGGTTCGGACTGGAAACACCATATATTTT. Protein: CASSPGQVRTGNTIYF.

The genes are TRBV6-5 and TRBJ1-4; D unclear. This CDR3 is built from 13 residues. V gave up 11 bases and J gave up 0 bases, with 10 bases separating them. Per germline, CDR1 MNHEY and CDR2 SVGAGI. The CDR3 DNA reads as TGTGCCTGTCAGAGGACAACTAATGAAAAACTGTTTTTT. This gives the protein CACQRTTNEKLFF.

This clone is a singleton in its sample. The chain couples TRBV6-1 to TRBJ2-7; 10 bases match TRBD1. The CDR3 runs 16 residues. Losses at the gene ends were 1 base for V and 6 bases for J; bases not matched to a gene: 9. Germline CDR1 reads MNHNS; CDR2 reads SASEGT. The CDR3 sequence: CASSEVPGTGATEQYF. The DNA of the CDR3 is TGTGCCAGCAGTGAAGTCCCCGGGACAGGGGCTACCGAGCAGTACTTC.

The V gene is TRBV7-2, the J gene TRBJ2-3; possible D gene TRBD1, 6 bases. The V gene lost 0 bases and the J gene lost 3 bases, with 10 bases spanning the gap. The CDR3 consists of 15 residues. Per the germline V gene, CDR1 is SGHTA and CDR2 is FQGNSA. DNA of the CDR3: TGTGCCAGCAGCTTAGCGGTAACAGGGACAGATACGCAGTATTTT. It encodes CASSLAVTGTDTQYF.